This T cell receptor (beta chain) is drawn from a study of blood T cell repertoires in COVID-19. Background on the study: From T cells, B-cell-depleted T cells, or PBMCs came the material, which was cDNA or gDNA.

V lost 6 bases, J lost 3 bases, and 11 bases lay in between. Germline CDR1 is PRHDT and CDR2 is FYEKMQ (reference sequence). The CDR3 contains 13 residues. The table came from immunoSEQ multiplex PCR; TCRdb's copy has only in-frame clones and leaves some out. The sample contains 44,000 or so clones, 70% to 90% of which appear only once. This chain connects TRBV13 to TRBJ2-5; D might be TRBD1 (7 bases). The clonotype originates from a human donor in a cohort sampled during active COVID-19. What was sequenced was peripheral blood. CDR3: CASSSGGKETQYF. CDR3 sequence (DNA): TGTGCCAGCAGTTCAGGGGGGAAAGAGACCCAGTACTTC. The full variable domain, in which reference TRBV13 and TRBJ2-5 provide the parts outside the CDR3, is AAGVIQSPRHLIKEKRETATLKCYPIPRHDTVYWYQQGPGQDPQFLISFYEKMQSDKGSIPDRFSAQQFSDYHSELNMSSLELGDSALYFCASSSGGKETQYFGPGTRLLVL.